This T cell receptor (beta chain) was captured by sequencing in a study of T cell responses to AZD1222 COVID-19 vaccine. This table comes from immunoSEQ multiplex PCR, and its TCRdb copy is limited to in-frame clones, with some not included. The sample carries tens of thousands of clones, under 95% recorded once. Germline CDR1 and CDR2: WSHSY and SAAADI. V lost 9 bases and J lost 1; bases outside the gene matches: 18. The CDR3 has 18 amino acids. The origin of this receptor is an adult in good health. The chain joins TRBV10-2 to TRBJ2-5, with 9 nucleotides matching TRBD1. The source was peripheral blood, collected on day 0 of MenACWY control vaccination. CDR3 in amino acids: CASTKSLPGQGPQETQYF. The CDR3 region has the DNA TGCGCCAGTACGAAATCACTCCCGGGACAGGGCCCCCAAGAGACCCAGTACTTC.